These T cell receptor beta chains were read from a single sample in a study of cytomegalovirus exposure and HLA in healthy donors. The data were produced by immunoSEQ multiplex PCR, yet TCRdb's version contains in-frame clones alone and is incomplete. The table lists about 200,000 clones, approximately 80% of them singletons. Specimen: PBMCs. These TCRs come from a man aged 25-40 years in good health and CMV-seronegative. Each CDR3 is given with its conserved first and last residue. The order of the fields is CDR3 protein, CDR3 DNA, clone size, V gene, D gene, J gene. D genes are given only for firm matches. Where a row states a size, it is once, few, many or the class of an expanded clone; other rows omit it.

CASSDTVGFPGETQYF TGTGCCAGCAGTGACACAGTTGGGTTCCCCGGAGAGACCCAGTACTTC NA TRBV2 NA TRBJ2-5
CASSLGLAPETQYF TGTGCCAGCAGTTTAGGACTAGCGCCAGAGACCCAGTACTTC NA TRBV27 TRBD2 TRBJ2-5
CASSETQRNQPQHF TGTGCCAGCAGTGAAACCCAGCGAAATCAGCCCCAGCATTTT once TRBV6-1 NA TRBJ1-5
CASSLGQAEKLFF TGTGCCAGCAGCTTAGGTCAGGCAGAAAAACTGTTTTTT once TRBV13 NA TRBJ1-4
CASSTGLADRTDTQYF TGTGCCAGCAGCACTGGACTAGCGGACCGCACAGATACGCAGTATTTT few TRBV9 TRBD2 TRBJ2-3
CASRTDRGTYNEQFF TGTGCCAGCAGAACTGACAGGGGGACCTACAATGAGCAGTTCTTC NA TRBV6-5 TRBD1 TRBJ2-1
CASSLPGGGSREQYF TGCGCCAGCAGCTTGCCGGGTGGAGGTTCTCGCGAGCAGTACTTC NA TRBV5-1 NA TRBJ2-7
CASSRPGDYEQYF TGTGCCAGCAGCCGCCCTGGGGACTACGAGCAGTACTTC NA TRBV13 NA TRBJ2-7
CASSPHRGLRTDTQYF TGTGCCAGCAGTCCCCACAGGGGGCTTCGCACAGATACGCAGTATTTT NA TRBV28 TRBD1 TRBJ2-3
CASSLVAGTGIHQPQHF TGTGCCAGCAGTTTAGTCGCCGGGACAGGGATTCATCAGCCCCAGCATTTT NA TRBV27 TRBD1 TRBJ1-5
CASSLGGNTEAFF TGTGCCAGCAGTCTGGGGGGGAACACTGAAGCTTTCTTT once TRBV28 NA TRBJ1-1
CASSLDGEPDYEQYF TGTGCCAGCAGCTTAGATGGGGAACCGGACTACGAGCAGTACTTC NA TRBV11-2 NA TRBJ2-7
CASSLGAGGNQPQHF TGTGCCAGCAGTTTAGGGGCAGGGGGCAATCAGCCCCAGCATTTT few TRBV6-5 NA TRBJ1-5
CASSVEGQGRYTF TGTGCCAGCAGCGTAGAGGGACAGGGACGATACACCTTC NA TRBV9 TRBD1 TRBJ1-2
CATQTGTGTTFNQPQHF TGTGCCACCCAAACCGGAACGGGGACAACCTTTAATCAGCCCCAGCATTTT NA TRBV19 NA TRBJ1-5
CASSGTGDTGELFF TGCGCCAGCAGCGGGACAGGGGACACCGGGGAGCTGTTTTTT few TRBV10-2 TRBD1 TRBJ2-2
CASGRVEAFF TGTGCCAGCGGGAGGGTTGAAGCTTTCTTT few TRBV7-9 NA TRBJ1-1